Listed here are 19 T cell receptor beta chains from one sample, sequenced in a study of T cell repertoires in cytomegalovirus infection. Their antigens remain unidentified. TCRdb reprocessed the reads via MiXCR and lists one record per CDR3 protein. The table lists fewer than 1,000,000 distinct CDR3 sequences, roughly a third of them singletons, with roughly 13% in the top ten. Material: cultured CD8+ T cells from PBMCs, obtained from culture after CMV antigen stimulation. Receptor source: a human donor in good health (CMV status not recorded). Some clones in this sample may be carry-over from other donors' samples.

This clonotype has a count of ten or more. The V gene is TRBV7-6, the J gene TRBJ1-1, with 9 nucleotides matching TRBD1. The CDR3 covers 19 residues. Germline CDR1 reads SGHVS; CDR2 reads FNYEAQ. V lost 5 bases to trimming and J lost 5 bases; unmatched junction nucleotides: 21. DNA for the CDR3: TGTGCCAGCAGCACCAGCGAAGCAGGGACAGGGAATTTCTGGACTGAAGCTTTCTTT. Translation gives CASSTSEAGTGNFWTEAFF. The variable domain in full, completed from reference TRBV7-6 and TRBJ1-1, reads GAGVSQSPRYKVTKRGQDVALRCDPISGHVSLYWYRQALGQGPEFLTYFNYEAQQDKSGLPNDRFSAERPEGSISTLTIQRTEQRDSAMYRCASSTSEAGTGNFWTEAFFGQGTRLTVV.

The J gene is TRBJ2-1, the V gene TRBV5-4; D remains unclear. The ends were cut back, 3 bases at V and 4 bases at J, with 11 bases in the middle. Germline V CDR1 and CDR2: SGHNT, YYREEE (reference sequence). This CDR3 is built from 14 residues. CDR3 region: CASSSDPGYNEQFF. The CDR3 DNA sequence: TGTGCCAGCAGCTCTGACCCCGGATACAATGAGCAGTTCTTC.

This chain uses TRBV6-6 with TRBJ2-5, with 9 positions matching TRBD2. Germline lookup yields CDR1 MNHNY and CDR2 SVGAGI (reference sequence). The CDR3 sequence is 14 residues long. V dropped 5 bases and J dropped 4; count of bases not matched to a gene: 5. The CDR3, as DNA: TGTGCCAGCAGTCGCGCGGGGGGGCTAGAGACCCAGTACTTC. This codes for CASSRAGGLETQYF.

The sample holds many counts of this clonotype. V usage is TRBV7-9 and J usage is TRBJ1-5, with TRBD1 as a possible D gene (6 bases). CDR1 is SEHNR, CDR2 FQNEAQ, per germline (reference sequence). V was cut by 5 bases and J by 2 bases, with 13 bases left in between. The CDR3 totals 15 residues. The CDR3 region is CASSPTGLGNQPQHF. The CDR3, as DNA: TGTGCCAGCAGCCCTACAGGGCTTGGCAATCAGCCCCAGCATTTT.

There are a few counts of this clonotype. The chain uses TRBV7-6 and TRBJ2-7; D call uncertain. Per the germline V gene, CDR1 is SGHVS and CDR2 is FNYEAQ. The CDR3 covers 12 residues. V lost 5 bases and J lost 4, with 9 bases in between. As DNA, the CDR3 is TGTGCCAGCAGCCAATCGGTTTACGAGCAGTACTTC. This sequence encodes CASSQSVYEQYF.

This chain joins TRBV19 and TRBJ1-2; 7 nucleotides match TRBD1. Germline assignment: CDR1 LNHDA and CDR2 SQIVND (reference sequence). CDR3 length: 13 amino acids. V shed 9 bases, J shed 4 bases, and the junction held 8 bases outside the gene matches. The chain's CDR3 is CASEPGQFYGYTF. The CDR3 bases are TGTGCCAGCGAACCGGGACAGTTCTATGGCTACACCTTC.

In this sample, this clonotype turned up a few times. V is TRBV12-3 or TRBV12-4 and J is TRBJ1-2; TRBD1 might be the D (5 bases). The ends were cut back, 1 base at V and 3 bases at J, with 12 bases in the middle. The CDR3 length is 15 residues. CDR3 in amino acids: CASSLVWDSHYGYTF. The CDR3 DNA reads TGTGCCAGCAGTTTAGTTTGGGACTCTCACTATGGCTACACCTTC.

The rearrangement uses TRBV4-3 and TRBJ2-1; D may be TRBD2 (5 bases). Trimming cost V 3 bases and J 8 bases, with 17 bases left between them. CDR3 length equals 15 residues. Germline V gene data show CDR1 as LGHNA and CDR2 as YSLEER. The CDR3 bases are TGCGCCAGCAGCCAGGGAGTAGCCCAGGACGATGAGCAGTTCTTC. The encoded protein is CASSQGVAQDDEQFF.

There are many counts of this clonotype. This rearrangement joins TRBV7-9 to TRBJ2-7, with 8 bases aligning to TRBD2. Germline CDR1 SEHNR, CDR2 FQNEAQ (reference sequence). The CDR3 covers 18 residues. The V segment lost 5 bases and the J segment 4 bases; nucleotides outside the gene matches: 19. CDR3 nucleotides: TGTGCCAGCAGCCCCGGGACTAGTCTACCGACGTCTTGGTACGAGCAGTACTTC. Residues: CASSPGTSLPTSWYEQYF.

This clonotype has only a few counts. The DNA of the CDR3 is TGTGCCAGCAGTCGGGCAGGGGCGACTGAAGCTTTCTTT. The encoded protein is CASSRAGATEAFF. The gene calls are TRBV6-1 and TRBJ1-1, with D perhaps matching TRBD1 (6 bases). Trimming took off 5 bases at V and 5 bases at J, with 12 bases between the two ends. The CDR3 has 13 amino acids. In germline, CDR1 is MNHNS, CDR2 SASEGT.

The chain is built from TRBV12-3 or TRBV12-4 and TRBJ2-1, with 7 nucleotides matching TRBD2. CDR3 length: 15 amino acids. V lost 5 bases to trimming and J lost 5 bases; unmatched junction nucleotides: 9. CDR3 sequence reads: CASSPQAGPNNEQFF. CDR3 nucleotides: TGTGCCAGCAGTCCGCAAGCGGGACCTAACAATGAGCAGTTCTTC.

The CDR3 sequence is CASIATSGASSYEQYV. Written as DNA, the CDR3 is TGTGCCAGCATCGCGACTAGCGGGGCAAGCTCCTACGAGCAGTACGTC. This sequence joins TRBV6-2 or TRBV6-3 and TRBJ2-7, with 11 bases matching TRBD2. This CDR3 spans 16 amino acids. Looked up from germline, CDR1 is MNHEY and CDR2 is SVGEGT. Trimming removed 7 bases from V and 0 bases from J; junction bases left unmatched: 8.

This clonotype was observed a handful of times. The chain employs TRBV27 and TRBJ1-1; D might be TRBD1 (5 bases). Germline V gives CDR1 MNHEY, CDR2 SMNVEV (reference sequence). This CDR3 contains 15 residues. Trimming stripped 4 bases from V and 4 bases from J, with 16 bases between. DNA for the CDR3: TGTGCCAGCAGTTCTCTGGAGGGGTTGGGCACTGAAGCTTTCTTT. Amino acids: CASSSLEGLGTEAFF.

The chain employs TRBV6-1 and TRBJ2-1; tentative D call: TRBD2 (6 bases). V was trimmed by 7 bases and J by 4 bases, leaving 14 bases between them. This CDR3 has 14 residues. Germline V CDR1 and CDR2: MNHNS, SASEGT. CDR3 region: CASKSSDGYNEQFF. The CDR3 DNA follows: TGTGCCAGCAAATCTAGCGACGGTTACAATGAGCAGTTCTTC.

With respect to this clonotype: Just one base apart from a much larger clone, this may be a read error. This chain joins TRBV7-2 and TRBJ2-7; D gene unclear. V was cut by 0 bases and J by 6 bases, with 9 bases left in between. Germline CDR1 SGHTA, CDR2 FQGNSA. CDR3 size: 13 residues. CDR3 protein: CASSLAVAAEQYF. The CDR3 DNA follows: TGTGCCAGCAGCTTAGCGGTGGCAGCCGAGCAGTACTTC.

This clonotype appeared many times. The rearrangement links TRBV7-2 to TRBJ2-4, with D possibly matching TRBD1 (5 bases). The V and J ends lost 2 bases and 8 bases respectively, with 19 bases between them. The CDR3 totals 16 residues. Germline CDR1 SGHTA, CDR2 FQGNSA. CDR3 DNA sequence: TGTGCCAGCAGCTTATCCCCTCGGGCAGGGAAGGACATTCAGTACTTC. This sequence encodes CASSLSPRAGKDIQYF.

The V and J genes are TRBV4-1 and TRBJ1-4; no clear D gene. Germline V gives CDR1 MGHRA, CDR2 YSYEKL. The CDR3 is made up of 17 amino acids. V lost 0 bases and J lost 4, with 15 bases in between. CDR3 bases: TGCGCCAGCAGCCAAGAACAGCCCATATTAAATAATGAAAAACTGTTTTTT. Its translation: CASSQEQPILNNEKLFF.

This chain uses TRBV6-2 or TRBV6-3 with TRBJ2-7; a possible D gene is TRBD2 (5 bases). This CDR3 has 13 residues. V was cut by 0 bases and J by 6 bases, with 9 bases left in between. Germline CDR1 MNHEY, CDR2 SVGEGT. The CDR3 DNA reads TGTGCCAGCAGTTACTCGGAACTAGGCGAGCAGTACGTC. Its protein is CASSYSELGEQYV.

As to this clonotype: The junction differs from germline at one of its ends, possibly a read error. The chain couples TRBV11-3 to TRBJ2-1; tentative D call: TRBD1 (6 bases). From germline, CDR1 is SGHNT and CDR2 YENEEA. This CDR3 has 14 amino acids. The CDR3 spells CTSSSLDSYNEQFF. CDR3 DNA sequence: TGTACCAGCAGCTCTCTGGACAGCTACAATGAGCAGTTCTTC.